A single sample gave rise to the 30 T cell receptor beta chains below, sequenced in a study of T cell changes during pregnancy in multiple sclerosis. Using immunoSEQ multiplex PCR, the repertoire was profiled, and TCRdb retains in-frame clones only, with some absent. The data show about 56,000 clones, around 91% seen once. Here the sequenced sample was peripheral blood, taken after pregnancy. Receptors were obtained from a female donor with multiple sclerosis, enrolled in a pregnancy study.

Concerning this clone itself: At one end, the junction sequence differs from germline, possibly due to a read error. The chain employs TRBV7-7 and TRBJ2-5; the D gene is possibly TRBD2 (6 bases). The CDR3 consists of 13 residues. The germline V gene has CDR1 SSHAT and CDR2 FNYEAQ (reference sequence). CDR3 residues: CASSGFLGETQYF. The CDR3 nucleotides read TGTGCTAGCAGCGGGTTCCTCGGGGAGACCCAGTACTTC.

The chain has TRBV11-1 and TRBJ2-2; 8 bases align to TRBD1. V was pared by 6 bases and J by 5 bases, with 2 bases of the junction left unmatched. The CDR3 extends over 13 amino acids. Per the germline V gene, CDR1 is SGHAT and CDR2 is FQDESV (reference sequence). CDR3 sequence reads: CASSRQGTGELFF. The CDR3 DNA reads TGTGCCAGCAGTCGACAGGGGACCGGGGAGCTGTTTTTT. Supplemented by reference TRBV11-1 and TRBJ2-2, the full variable domain reads EAEVAQSPRYKITEKSQAVAFWCDPISGHATLYWYRQILGQGPELLVQFQDESVVDDSQLPKDRFSAERLKGVDSTLKIQPAELGDSAMYLCASSRQGTGELFFGEGSRLTVL.

This clone was observed once. The chain links TRBV7-9 to TRBJ2-2, with 7 bases matching TRBD1. The trim removed 2 bases at V and 4 bases at J, leaving 10 bases unmatched. The CDR3 covers 17 residues. Per the germline V gene, CDR1 is SEHNR and CDR2 is FQNEAQ (reference sequence). In DNA form, the CDR3 reads TGTGCCAGCAGCTTACGTAGGGGGCGAAGGGGCACCGGGGAGCTGTTTTTT. This gives the protein CASSLRRGRRGTGELFF.

The rearrangement links TRBV5-1 to TRBJ2-7; 8 bases fit TRBD1. V dropped 4 bases and J dropped 0; count of bases not matched to a gene: 9. Looked up from germline, CDR1 is SGHRS and CDR2 is YFSETQ. The CDR3 is 16 amino acids. The CDR3 nucleotides are TGCGCCAGCAGCATACAGGGGGACCCACGCTCCTACGAGCAGTACTTC. Its translation: CASSIQGDPRSYEQYF.

The chain combines TRBV6-1 with TRBJ1-3; 8 nucleotides match TRBD1. V shed 6 bases and J 2 bases; nucleotides not matched to a gene: 6. The germline CDR1 and CDR2 sequences are MNHNS and SASEGT. This CDR3 has 15 amino acids. CDR3 sequence reads: CASSQGAEAGNTIYF. DNA of the CDR3: TGTGCCAGCAGCCAGGGGGCTGAAGCTGGAAACACCATATATTTT.

The chain carries TRBV5-1 and TRBJ2-7, with 12 bases aligning to TRBD1. Per germline, CDR1 SGHRS and CDR2 YFSETQ. Unmatched junction bases numbered 11, after V lost 4 bases and J lost 6 bases. CDR3 length equals 16 residues. CDR3: CASSPNPGQGAVEQYF. In DNA, the CDR3 is TGCGCCAGCAGCCCAAACCCGGGACAGGGGGCGGTCGAGCAGTACTTC. Looking up the rest from reference TRBV5-1 and TRBJ2-7 gives the full variable domain: KAGVTQTPRYLIKTRGQQVTLSCSPISGHRSVSWYQQTPGQGLQFLFEYFSETQRNKGNFPGRFSGRQFSNSRSEMNVSTLELGDSALYLCASSPNPGQGAVEQYFGPGTRLTVT.

This chain links TRBV30 with TRBJ1-5; 7 bases line up with TRBD1. Trimming removed 1 base from V and 0 bases from J; junction bases left unmatched: 0. The CDR3 has 14 amino acids. The germline gives CDR1 GTSNPN, CDR2 SVGIG (reference sequence). The CDR3 bases are TGTGCCTGGAGTGCAGGGGGTAGCAATCAGCCCCAGCATTTT. This encodes CAWSAGGSNQPQHF.

The V call is TRBV5-1, the J call TRBJ1-5; weak D call: TRBD1 (6 bases). V lost 0 bases to trimming and J lost 3 bases, with 10 bases between them. From germline, CDR1 is SGHRS and CDR2 YFSETQ. The length of the CDR3 is 15 residues. The CDR3 nucleotides are TGCGCCAGCAGCTTGGCCGGGGGGCACAATCAGCCCCAGCATTTT. It is translated as CASSLAGGHNQPQHF.

The gene calls are TRBV4-1 and TRBJ1-1, with D possibly TRBD1 on 5 matching bases. V shed 3 bases and J shed 3 bases, with 20 bases lying between them. The CDR3 runs to 17 residues. Germline V CDR1 and CDR2: MGHRA, YSYEKL. The CDR3 protein is CASSQDRTRTIYTEAFF. The CDR3 DNA reads as TGCGCCAGCAGCCAGGACCGGACACGGACCATATACACTGAAGCTTTCTTT.

The CDR3 sequence is CASSEVRGTGGGLFYEQYF. DNA for the CDR3: TGTGCCAGCAGTGAAGTGAGGGGGACAGGGGGCGGACTATTTTACGAGCAGTACTTC. V usage is TRBV6-1 and J usage is TRBJ2-7, with TRBD1 identical over 12 bases. The V gene end was trimmed by 1 base and the J gene end by 4 bases; junction bases not matched to a gene: 14. Germline CDR1 MNHNS, CDR2 SASEGT. The CDR3 is made up of 19 amino acids.

The rearrangement joins TRBV5-1 to TRBJ2-5; D uncertain. The CDR3 is made up of 13 amino acids. The V and J ends lost 2 bases and 1 base respectively, with 6 bases between them. Per the germline V gene, CDR1 is SGHRS and CDR2 is YFSETQ. The CDR3 bases are TGCGCCAGCAGCTTCCATGTCCAAGAGACCCAGTACTTC. Translating gives CASSFHVQETQYF.

This chain uses TRBV15 with TRBJ1-1; a possible D gene is TRBD1 (6 bases). This CDR3 is built from 13 residues. Germline assignment: CDR1 LNHNV and CDR2 YYDKDF (reference sequence). V was shortened by 3 bases and J by 5 bases, with 10 bases between the two germline ends. The CDR3 loop is CATSRKDRTEAFF. As DNA, the CDR3 is TGTGCCACCAGCAGGAAAGACAGGACTGAAGCTTTCTTT.

Only one count was recorded for this clone. Here the CDR3 reads CASSISRGKETQYF. CDR3 nucleotide sequence: TGTGCCAGTAGTATATCTCGGGGAAAAGAGACCCAGTACTTC. The chain employs TRBV19 and TRBJ2-5, with D perhaps TRBD2 (5 bases). The CDR3 contains 14 residues. Looked up from germline, CDR1 is LNHDA and CDR2 is SQIVND (reference sequence). V lost 2 bases, J lost 3 bases, and 10 bases lay in between.

The sample holds a few counts of this clone. The chain carries TRBV21-1 and TRBJ1-3. TRBV21-1 is a documented pseudogene. This CDR3 is 19 amino acids long. The CDR3 spells CASSKVGRGWFLSGNTIYF. For the CDR3, the DNA is TGTGCCAGCAGCAAAGTCGGAAGAGGGTGGTTTCTCTCTGGAAACACCATATATTTT.

The chain has TRBV27 and TRBJ1-2; D is perhaps TRBD1 (6 bases). This CDR3 spans 15 amino acids. The germline CDR1 and CDR2 sequences are MNHEY and SMNVEV (reference sequence). V was clipped by 8 bases and J by 5 bases, with 21 bases between them. In nucleotides, the CDR3 is TGTGCCAGCGGGGGCCGGAGGCAGAGTCTATATGGCTACACCTTC. Residues: CASGGRRQSLYGYTF.

The genes are TRBV28 and TRBJ2-2; 7 bases are shared with TRBD1. The CDR3 totals 14 residues. V trimming: 8 bases; J trimming: 2 bases; junction bases outside the gene matches: 5. Per the germline V gene, CDR1 is MDHEN and CDR2 is SYDVKM. The CDR3 spells CASLGQINTGELFF. DNA for the CDR3: TGTGCCAGCTTGGGACAGATCAACACCGGGGAGCTGTTTTTT. The full variable domain, rest sourced from reference TRBV28 and TRBJ2-2, is DVKVTQSSRYLVKRTGEKVFLECVQDMDHENMFWYRQDPGLGLRLIYFSYDVKMKEKGDIPEGYSVSREKKERFSLILESASTNQTSMYLCASLGQINTGELFFGEGSRLTVL.

This clone was counted between two and nine times. The chain employs TRBV30 and TRBJ2-5, with D tentatively TRBD2 (6 bases). The V gene's germline CDR1 is GTSNPN and CDR2 SVGIG (reference sequence). V lost 8 bases to trimming and J lost 1 base, with 17 bases between them. The CDR3 is made up of 14 amino acids. CDR3 protein: CALHPDYSQETQYF. The CDR3, as DNA: TGTGCCCTCCACCCGGACTACAGCCAAGAGACCCAGTACTTC.

This clone came up once. The rearrangement links TRBV5-1 to TRBJ1-2; D not certain. Per germline, CDR1 SGHRS and CDR2 YFSETQ. V was shortened by 0 bases and J by 11 bases, with 20 bases between the two germline ends. The CDR3 has 15 amino acids. CDR3 residues: CASSLEAGPVTGYTF. As DNA, the CDR3 is TGCGCCAGCAGCTTGGAAGCAGGCCCTGTAACTGGGTACACCTTC.

The V call is TRBV29-1, the J call TRBJ1-3; D remains unclear. V lost 5 bases, J lost 2 bases, and 13 bases lay in between. The length of the CDR3 is 14 residues. Per germline, CDR1 SQVTM and CDR2 ANQGSEA. For the CDR3, the DNA is TGCAGCGTTCTTACGCAGTTAACTGGAAACACCATATATTTT. The encoded protein is CSVLTQLTGNTIYF.

The chain links TRBV5-1 to TRBJ2-7; the match to TRBD1 covers 11 bases. Germline V gene data show CDR1 as SGHRS and CDR2 as YFSETQ. The length of the CDR3 is 14 residues. V dropped 2 bases and J dropped 6; count of bases not matched to a gene: 4. The DNA for the CDR3 is TGCGCCAGCAGCTTACCCGGGACAGGGGGCGAGCAGTACTTC. This codes for CASSLPGTGGEQYF.

V gene TRBV9 combines with J gene TRBJ1-4, with D perhaps TRBD1 (6 bases). The CDR3 covers 14 residues. Germline assignment: CDR1 SGDLS and CDR2 YYNGEE. V lost 4 bases, J lost 5 bases, and 12 bases lay in between. CDR3: CASSRQARNEKLFF. The CDR3 DNA sequence: TGTGCCAGCAGCCGACAGGCGCGAAATGAAAAACTGTTTTTT.

The V call is TRBV7-3, the J call TRBJ2-6, with a weak D call TRBD1 (5 bases). Trimming took off 4 bases at V and 0 bases at J, with 16 bases between the two ends. Germline loops: CDR1 SGHTA, CDR2 FQGTGA. The CDR3 is 18 amino acids. The CDR3: CASSSRGQYFSGANVLTF. CDR3 bases: TGTGCCAGCAGCTCGCGAGGACAATACTTCTCTGGGGCCAACGTCCTGACTTTC.

The chain has TRBV19 and TRBJ2-3; 8 bases are shared with TRBD2. The germline V gene has CDR1 LNHDA and CDR2 SQIVND (reference sequence). This CDR3 is built from 14 residues. Germline trimming cut 10 bases from V and 0 bases from J; bases unmatched to any gene: 6. DNA of the CDR3: TGTGCCACTAGGACTAGCTCTAGCACAGATACGCAGTATTTT. The encoded protein is CATRTSSSTDTQYF. The entire variable domain, with the rest obtained from reference TRBV19 and TRBJ2-3, is as follows: DGGITQSPKYLFRKEGQNVTLSCEQNLNHDAMYWYRQDPGQGLRLIYYSQIVNDFQKGDIAEGYSVSREKKESFPLTVTSAQKNPTAFYLCATRTSSSTDTQYFGPGTRLTVL.

V usage is TRBV27 and J usage is TRBJ2-7; TRBD1 matches at 7 bases. Per the germline V gene, CDR1 is MNHEY and CDR2 is SMNVEV (reference sequence). V lost 6 bases, J lost 2 bases, and 7 bases stayed unmatched. The CDR3 loop spans 14 amino acids. The CDR3 DNA reads TGTGCCAGCAGGGGACAGACAGAGGCCTACGAGCAGTACTTC. It is translated as CASRGQTEAYEQYF.

The chain combines TRBV19 with TRBJ1-2; D not certain. CDR3 length: 13 amino acids. Germline loops: CDR1 LNHDA, CDR2 SQIVND (reference sequence). Trimming pared 3 bases from V and 3 bases from J, leaving 8 bases between. DNA for the CDR3: TGTGCCAGTAGTATGATTACAGACTATGGCTACACCTTC. Protein product: CASSMITDYGYTF.

The CDR3 loop reads CASSARQGRTYGYTF. CDR3 coding DNA: TGTGCCAGCAGCGCTCGACAGGGTAGAACCTATGGCTACACCTTC. The chain uses TRBV9 and TRBJ1-2, with 7 positions matching TRBD1. This CDR3 is 15 amino acids long. J lost 4 bases, V lost 3 bases, and 9 bases had no gene match. Germline loops: CDR1 SGDLS, CDR2 YYNGEE.

The sample holds a few counts of this clone. The J gene is TRBJ1-6, the V gene TRBV5-4, with 7 bases that match TRBD1. This CDR3 has 12 residues. V lost 5 bases, J lost 7 bases, and 0 bases stayed unmatched. CDR1 is SGHNT, CDR2 YYREEE, per germline (reference sequence). The CDR3 protein is CASRQGNSPLHF. The CDR3 DNA reads TGTGCCAGCAGACAGGGGAATTCACCCCTCCACTTT.

The chain links TRBV25-1 to TRBJ1-2; 8 bases line up with TRBD1. The ends lost 6 bases at V and 0 bases at J; junction bases unmatched: 9. Germline V lookup: CDR1 MGHDK, CDR2 SYGVNS. CDR3 length: 16 amino acids. CDR3 sequence reads: CASRQGAEGSNYGYTF. Here the CDR3 DNA reads TGTGCCAGCAGGCAGGGGGCGGAAGGCTCTAACTATGGCTACACCTTC.

The rearrangement links TRBV7-3 to TRBJ2-3; D is undetermined. The CDR3 consists of 14 residues. Germline V gene lookup returns CDR1 SGHTA and CDR2 FQGTGA. V lost 8 bases and J lost 0, with 12 bases in between. CDR3 sequence reads: CASAPDISTDTQYF. The CDR3 nucleotides read TGTGCCAGCGCCCCAGACATAAGCACAGATACGCAGTATTTT.

This clone occurred many times. The rearrangement joins TRBV27 to TRBJ2-7; the match to TRBD1 covers 7 bases. CDR1 MNHEY and CDR2 SMNVEV come from the germline V gene (reference sequence). CDR3 length equals 17 residues. J was trimmed by 4 bases and V by 5 bases; bases with no gene match: 17. DNA of the CDR3: TGTGCCAGCAGTGCGCTCTCCGGGACAGCCGGATTGTACGAGCAGTACTTC. It is translated as CASSALSGTAGLYEQYF.